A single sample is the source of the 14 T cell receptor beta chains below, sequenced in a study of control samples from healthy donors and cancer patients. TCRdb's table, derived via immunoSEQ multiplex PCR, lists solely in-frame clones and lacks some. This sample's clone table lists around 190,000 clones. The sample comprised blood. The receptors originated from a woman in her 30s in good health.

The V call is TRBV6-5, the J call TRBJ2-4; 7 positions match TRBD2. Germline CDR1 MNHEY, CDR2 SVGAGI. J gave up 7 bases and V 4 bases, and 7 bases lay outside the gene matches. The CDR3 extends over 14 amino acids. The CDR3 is CASSSNLAVNIQYF. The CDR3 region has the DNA TGTGCCAGCAGTTCTAATCTAGCGGTGAACATTCAGTACTTC.

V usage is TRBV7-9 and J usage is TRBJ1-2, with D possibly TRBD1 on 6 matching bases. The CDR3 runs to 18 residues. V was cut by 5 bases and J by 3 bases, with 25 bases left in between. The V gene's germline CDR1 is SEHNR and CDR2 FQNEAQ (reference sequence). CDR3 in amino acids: CASSDKGRPHRVDYGYTF. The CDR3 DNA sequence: TGTGCCAGCAGCGACAAAGGGAGACCCCACAGGGTAGACTATGGCTACACCTTC.

CDR3 in amino acids: CSARVYTEAFF. The CDR3 bases are TGCAGTGCTAGAGTATATACTGAAGCTTTCTTT. V gene TRBV20-1 combines with J gene TRBJ1-1, with D hard to call. This CDR3 region has 11 residues. Trimming stripped 1 base from V and 5 bases from J, with 5 bases between. Germline loops: CDR1 DFQATT, CDR2 SNEGSKA (reference sequence).

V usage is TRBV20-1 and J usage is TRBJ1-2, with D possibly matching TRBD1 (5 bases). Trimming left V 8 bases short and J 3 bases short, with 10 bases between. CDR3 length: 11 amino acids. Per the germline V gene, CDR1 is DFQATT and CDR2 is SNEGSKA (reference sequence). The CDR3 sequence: CSPGTDYGYTF. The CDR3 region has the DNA TGCAGTCCCGGGACGGACTATGGCTACACCTTC.

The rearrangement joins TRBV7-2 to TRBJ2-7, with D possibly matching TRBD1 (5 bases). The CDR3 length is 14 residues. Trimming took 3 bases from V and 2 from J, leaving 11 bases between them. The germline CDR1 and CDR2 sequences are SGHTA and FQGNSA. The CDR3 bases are TGTGCCAGCAGCTTGGGCAGGGCTACCTACGAGCAGTACTTC. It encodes CASSLGRATYEQYF.

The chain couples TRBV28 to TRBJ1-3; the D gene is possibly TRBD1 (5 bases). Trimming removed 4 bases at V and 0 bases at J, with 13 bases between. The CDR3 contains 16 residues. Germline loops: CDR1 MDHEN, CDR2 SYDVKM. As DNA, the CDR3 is TGTGCCAGCAGTTCCCGACAGCCGTCCTCTGGAAACACCATATATTTT. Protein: CASSSRQPSSGNTIYF.

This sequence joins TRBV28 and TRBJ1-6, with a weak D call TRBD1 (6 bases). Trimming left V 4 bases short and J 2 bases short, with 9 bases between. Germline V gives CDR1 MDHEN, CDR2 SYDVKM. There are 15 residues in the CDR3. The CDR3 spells CASSYRDAYNSPLHF. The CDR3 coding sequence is TGTGCCAGCAGTTACAGGGACGCCTATAATTCACCCCTCCACTTT.

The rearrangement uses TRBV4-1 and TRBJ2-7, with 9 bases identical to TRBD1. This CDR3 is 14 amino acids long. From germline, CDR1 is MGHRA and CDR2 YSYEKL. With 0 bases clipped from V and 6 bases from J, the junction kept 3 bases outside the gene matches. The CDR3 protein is CASSQEETGGEQYF. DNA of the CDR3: TGCGCCAGCAGCCAAGAAGAGACAGGGGGCGAGCAGTACTTC.

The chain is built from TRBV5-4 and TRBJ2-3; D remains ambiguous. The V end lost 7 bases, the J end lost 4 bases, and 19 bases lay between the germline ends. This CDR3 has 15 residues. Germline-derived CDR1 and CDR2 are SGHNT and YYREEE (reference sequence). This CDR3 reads CASHAPIGYSDTQYF. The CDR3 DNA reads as TGTGCCAGCCACGCCCCGATTGGGTATTCAGATACGCAGTATTTT.

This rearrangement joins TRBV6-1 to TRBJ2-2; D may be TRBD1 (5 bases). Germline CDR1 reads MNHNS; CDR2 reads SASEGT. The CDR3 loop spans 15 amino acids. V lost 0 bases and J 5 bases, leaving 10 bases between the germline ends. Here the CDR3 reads CASSEAGVVTGELFF. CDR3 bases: TGTGCCAGCAGTGAAGCAGGGGTTGTGACCGGGGAGCTGTTTTTT.

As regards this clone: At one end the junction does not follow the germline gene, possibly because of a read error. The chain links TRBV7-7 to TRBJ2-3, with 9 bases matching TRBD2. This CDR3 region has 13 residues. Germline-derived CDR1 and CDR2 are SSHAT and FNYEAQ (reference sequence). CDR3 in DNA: TGTGCTAGCAGCTTAGCGGGGGCGGATACGCAGTATTTT. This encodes CASSLAGADTQYF. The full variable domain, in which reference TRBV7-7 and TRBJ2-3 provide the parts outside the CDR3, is GAGVSQSPRYKVTKRGQDVTLRCDPISSHATLYWYQQALGQGPEFLTYFNYEAQPDKSGLPSDRFSAERPEGSISTLTIQRTEQRDSAMYRCASSLAGADTQYFGPGTRLTVL.

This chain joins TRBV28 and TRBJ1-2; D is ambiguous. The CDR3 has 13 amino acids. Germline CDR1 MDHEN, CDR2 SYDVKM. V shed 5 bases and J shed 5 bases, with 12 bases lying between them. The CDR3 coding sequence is TGTGCCAGCAGTCCCCAGGAGATGTATGGCTACACCTTC. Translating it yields CASSPQEMYGYTF.

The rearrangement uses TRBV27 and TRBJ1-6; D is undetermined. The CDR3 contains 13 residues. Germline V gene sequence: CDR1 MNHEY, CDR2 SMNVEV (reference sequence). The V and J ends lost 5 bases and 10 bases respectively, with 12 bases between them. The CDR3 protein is CASSTQRGSPLHF. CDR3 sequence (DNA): TGTGCCAGCAGTACACAACGAGGATCACCCCTCCACTTT.

Here the CDR3 reads CASRSPDSLLNTEAFF. The CDR3 nucleotides read TGTGCCAGCAGGTCCCCGGACAGTCTTCTGAACACTGAAGCTTTCTTT. The J gene is TRBJ1-1, the V gene TRBV7-9, with a weak D call TRBD1 (6 bases). The germline V and J ends were trimmed by 6 bases and 0 bases, with 17 bases remaining between them. The CDR3 length is 16 residues. Germline CDR1 is SEHNR and CDR2 is FQNEAQ (reference sequence).